A single T cell receptor beta chain is shown here with its context. Antigen specificity is unknown. The data derive from a study of T cell responses to AZD1222 COVID-19 vaccine. Study information: The study pooled second doses at about 4 or about 12 weeks. Study conclusions and caveats: Regions left unmutated in variants are reportedly the target of nearly half of spike-specific TCRs. Donors were largely white British and mainly female; clonal diversity was possibly underestimated.

Only in-frame clones appear in the TCRdb table, and some are missing; sequencing was by immunoSEQ multiplex PCR. The sample contains roughly 260,000 clones, approximately 93% of which appear only once. Germline CDR1 reads SGDLS; CDR2 reads YYNGEE. The CDR3 extends over 16 amino acids. V lost 4 bases and J 5 bases, leaving 19 bases between the germline ends. This material consisted of peripheral blood, taken on day 0 of AZD1222 vaccination. The receptor comes from an adult in good health. This chain joins TRBV9 and TRBJ2-1; D assignment may be TRBD1 or TRBD2 (5 bases each). CDR3 protein: CASSPRWYLGDNEQFF. The DNA for the CDR3 is TGTGCCAGCAGCCCGAGATGGTACCTGGGGGACAATGAGCAGTTCTTC.